This TCR beta chain comes out of a study of CD8+ T cells in alopecia areata. Treatment reported: oral pan-JAK inhibitor, 5-10 mg twice daily. As the sequencing template, cDNA was produced by extracting RNA and reverse transcribing it. Method: immunoSEQ multiplex PCR; TCRdb's copy keeps in-frame clones and lacks some. Of 270,000 or so clones listed, roughly 64% are singletons. The sequenced sample was CD4+ T cells sorted from blood, obtained at week 24, from a patient treated with tofacitinib. The TCR comes from a human donor with alopecia areata.

CDR3 bases: TGTGCCAGCAGCTTGGTCTTGAATGAGCAGTTCTTC. Residues: CASSLVLNEQFF. The chain has TRBV5-5 and TRBJ2-1; no clear D. V shed 0 bases and J shed 7 bases, with 5 bases lying between them. Germline loops: CDR1 SGHKS, CDR2 YYEKEE (reference sequence). The CDR3 has 12 amino acids.